This T cell receptor beta chain was sequenced during a study of beta chain features in type 1 diabetes. General study results and limits: All four CD4+ subsets from Type 1 diabetes patients carried moderately but significantly shorter TCRB CDR3s.

On this clone: Its specificity is not known.

All of the isolated RNA was reverse transcribed, so expressed TCRB transcripts were sequenced. Libraries were prepared by immunoSEQ multiplex PCR; TCRdb keeps only in-frame clonotypes and omits some of them. The data show roughly 160,000 clones, approximately 8% seen once. The V gene's germline CDR1 is MNHEY and CDR2 SVGAGI. Trimming stripped 8 bases from V and 3 bases from J, with 13 bases between. The CDR3 is 13 residues long. One heparinised blood draw, averaging around 0.12 L, came from each donor. CD45RO/CCR7/CD25/CD127/CD95/CD27 separated CD4+ naive, central memory, regulatory and stem cell-like memory cells by sorting.

The TCR was taken from a woman aged 40 to 50 with type 1 diabetes. V and J are TRBV6-5 and TRBJ1-1; a weak D match, TRBD1 (6 bases). The sample consisted of central memory CD4+ T cells from blood. The CDR3 here is CASGGGYDTEAFF. The CDR3 DNA sequence: TGTGCCAGCGGGGGGGGCTACGACACTGAAGCTTTCTTT.